These T cell receptor beta chains were read from a single sample in a study of blood T cell repertoires in COVID-19. The assay was immunoSEQ multiplex PCR, and TCRdb's table has in-frame clones only and misses some. Seen here are 300,000 to 450,000 clones, almost 90% observed once, and the top ten hold 0.85% to 1.3%. The sequencing input was PBMCs or T cells enriched from blood (not recorded which). All receptors come from a woman younger than 45 who had been exposed to COVID-19. CDR3s include the opening cysteine and the closing phenylalanine or tryptophan. The D gene is left open where the match is weak. Some rows mark clone size as missing; the rest say once, few, many or name a class of expanded clone.

.,.,TRBV18,TRBJ1-1,CASSPGAGLNTEAFF,TGTGCCAGCTCACCAGGTGCAGGCTTGAACACTGAAGCTTTCTTT
.,.,TRBV15,TRBJ1-5,CATSRASPGQPQHF,TGTGCCACCAGCAGAGCCTCCCCGGGACAGCCCCAGCATTTT
TRBD1,.,TRBV27,TRBJ1-2,CASSSPTGGDYGYTF,TGTGCCAGCAGTTCCCCCACAGGGGGCGACTATGGCTACACCTTC
TRBD2,.,TRBV27,TRBJ2-1,CASSELAGAFNEQFF,TGTGCCAGCAGCGAACTAGCGGGAGCTTTCAATGAGCAGTTCTTC
TRBD1,.,TRBV19,TRBJ2-4,CATEGTGGLGVAKNIQYF,TGTGCCACCGAGGGGACAGGGGGCTTAGGGGTAGCCAAAAACATTCAGTACTTC
.,few,TRBV6-5,TRBJ2-3,CASSPQGRRTDTQYF,TGTGCCAGCAGTCCCCAGGGCAGACGCACAGATACGCAGTATTTT
.,.,TRBV24-1,TRBJ2-2,CATSEQGTGELFF,TGTGCCACCAGCGAGCAGGGAACCGGGGAGCTGTTTTTT
TRBD1,.,TRBV29-1,TRBJ1-2,CSVTALGQGKSGYTF,TGCAGCGTCACAGCCTTGGGACAGGGGAAAAGTGGCTACACCTTC
.,once,TRBV9,TRBJ1-4,CASSVGGNGEKLFF,TGTGCCAGCAGCGTAGGAGGGAACGGTGAAAAACTGTTTTTT
.,.,TRBV5-4,TRBJ1-1,CASSLAQGNTEAFF,TGTGCCAGCAGCTTGGCTCAGGGGAACACTGAAGCTTTCTTT
.,once,TRBV3-1/TRBV3-2,TRBJ2-3,CASSQDGRLTDTQYF,TGTGCCAGCAGCCAAGATGGGCGCCTCACAGATACGCAGTATTTT
TRBD1,.,TRBV11-3,TRBJ2-7,CASSLGRDSNFYEQYF,TGTGCCAGCAGCTTAGGCCGGGACAGTAACTTTTACGAGCAGTACTTC
TRBD1,.,TRBV7-3,TRBJ1-2,CASSLGTGEGYGYTF,TGTGCCAGCAGCCTTGGGACAGGGGAGGGCTATGGCTACACCTTC
TRBD1,.,TRBV15,TRBJ2-3,CATSKGQGLTDTQYF,TGTGCCACCAGCAAGGGACAGGGGCTTACAGATACGCAGTATTTT
TRBD2,.,TRBV7-9,TRBJ2-4,CASSLQLAGGIQYF,TGTGCCAGCAGCTTGCAACTAGCGGGAGGCATTCAGTACTTC
.,.,TRBV28,TRBJ1-2,CASRLRGYDYGYTF,TGTGCCAGCAGGCTAAGGGGTTATGACTATGGCTACACCTTC
.,.,TRBV12-5,TRBJ1-2,CASGLGRTVVDGYTF,TGTGCTAGTGGTTTGGGTAGGACAGTCGTAGATGGCTACACCTTC
TRBD1,.,TRBV27,TRBJ2-5,CASRGQPQETQYF,TGTGCCAGCAGGGGACAGCCCCAAGAGACCCAGTACTTC
TRBD1,.,TRBV7-6,TRBJ1-4,CASSLTPGQGRGEKLFF,TGTGCCAGCAGCTTAACCCCTGGACAGGGGCGGGGTGAAAAACTGTTTTTT
TRBD1,.,TRBV5-5,TRBJ2-1,CASSQTGSSYNEQFF,TGTGCCAGCAGCCAGACAGGGAGCTCCTACAATGAGCAGTTCTTC
TRBD1,.,TRBV27,TRBJ1-2,CASSPLDRGLGYGYTF,TGTGCCAGCAGCCCCCTGGACAGGGGATTGGGCTATGGCTACACCTTC
TRBD2,once,TRBV5-1,TRBJ2-7,CASSLKPQGGLAGGPTYEQYF,TGCGCCAGCAGCTTGAAGCCCCAGGGGGGACTAGCGGGAGGACCCACCTACGAGCAGTACTTC
.,.,TRBV24-1,TRBJ2-1,CATRAQDRDEQFF,TGTGCCACCAGGGCCCAGGATCGAGATGAGCAGTTCTTC
TRBD2,.,TRBV5-6,TRBJ2-2,CASSLGASGTNTGELFF,TGTGCCAGCAGCTTGGGGGCTAGCGGGACGAACACCGGGGAGCTGTTTTTT
TRBD1,once,TRBV28,TRBJ1-5,CASSLWKGQGGNQPQHF,TGTGCCAGCAGTTTATGGAAGGGACAGGGAGGCAATCAGCCCCAGCATTTT